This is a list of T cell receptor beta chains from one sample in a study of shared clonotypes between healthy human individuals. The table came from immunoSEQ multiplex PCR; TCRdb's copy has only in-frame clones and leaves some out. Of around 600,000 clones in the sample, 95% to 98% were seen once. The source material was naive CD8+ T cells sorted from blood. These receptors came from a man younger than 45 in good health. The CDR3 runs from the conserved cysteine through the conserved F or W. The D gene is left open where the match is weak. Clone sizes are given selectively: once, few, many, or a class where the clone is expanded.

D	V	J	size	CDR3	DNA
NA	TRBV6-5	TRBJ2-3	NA	CASRGVEDTQYF	TGTGCCAGCAGGGGGGTGGAGGATACGCAGTATTTT
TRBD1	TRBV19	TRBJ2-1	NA	CASSIFGRGPRDEQFF	TGTGCCAGTAGTATTTTCGGCAGGGGGCCTCGTGATGAGCAGTTCTTC
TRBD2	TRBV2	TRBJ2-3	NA	CASSPVRDYQDTQYF	TGTGCCAGCAGCCCCGTACGGGACTACCAAGATACGCAGTATTTT
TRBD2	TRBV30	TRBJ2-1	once	CAWSVGLGGRDEQFF	TGTGCCTGGAGTGTCGGGTTAGGCGGGAGGGACGAGCAGTTCTTC
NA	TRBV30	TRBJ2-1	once	CAWSVLEFTEQFF	TGTGCCTGGAGTGTACTAGAGTTCACTGAGCAGTTCTTC
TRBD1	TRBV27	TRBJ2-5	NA	CASSMGGTGLETQYF	TGTGCCAGCAGCATGGGCGGGACAGGGCTGGAGACCCAGTACTTC
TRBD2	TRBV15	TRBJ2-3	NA	CATSRLAGDTQYF	TGTGCCACCAGCAGACTAGCGGGAGATACGCAGTATTTT
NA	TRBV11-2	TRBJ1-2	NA	CASSLEPGLGGYTF	TGTGCCAGCAGCTTGGAACCGGGTCTTGGCGGCTACACCTTC
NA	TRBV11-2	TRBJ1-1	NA	CASSLFVTEAFF	TGTGCCAGCAGCTTATTTGTCACTGAAGCTTTCTTT
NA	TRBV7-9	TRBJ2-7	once	CASSLQLVHEQYF	TGTGCCAGCAGCTTACAGCTTGTCCACGAGCAGTACTTC
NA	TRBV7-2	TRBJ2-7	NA	CASSLTSSYEQYF	TGTGCCAGCAGCTTGACCTCATCCTACGAGCAGTACTTC
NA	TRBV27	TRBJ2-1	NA	CASSRRLDYNEQFF	TGTGCCAGCAGTAGGAGACTAGACTACAATGAGCAGTTCTTC
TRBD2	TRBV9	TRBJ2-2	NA	CASSEGLRDTGELFF	TGTGCCAGCAGCGAGGGACTACGGGACACCGGGGAGCTGTTTTTT
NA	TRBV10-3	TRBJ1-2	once	CAIRQDAGLLSYGYTF	TGTGCCATCAGACAAGACGCGGGCTTACTCAGTTATGGCTACACCTTC
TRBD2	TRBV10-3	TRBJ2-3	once	CAISRTSGNTDTQYF	TGTGCCATCAGTCGGACTAGCGGAAACACAGATACGCAGTATTTT
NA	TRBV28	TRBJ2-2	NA	CASGVVAGELFF	TGTGCCAGCGGGGTTGTGGCCGGGGAGCTGTTTTTT
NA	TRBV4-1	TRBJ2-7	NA	CASSQGLLLYEQYF	TGCGCCAGCAGCCAAGGACTGCTACTCTACGAGCAGTACTTC
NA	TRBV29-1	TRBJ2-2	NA	CSAKGGPNTGELFF	TGCAGCGCTAAGGGCGGACCGAACACCGGGGAGCTGTTTTTT
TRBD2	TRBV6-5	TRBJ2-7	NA	CASSWDIAGGEQYF	TGTGCCAGCAGTTGGGACATAGCGGGAGGCGAGCAGTACTTC
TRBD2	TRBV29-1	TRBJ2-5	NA	CSAELAGKQETQYF	TGCAGCGCCGAACTAGCGGGGAAGCAAGAGACCCAGTACTTC
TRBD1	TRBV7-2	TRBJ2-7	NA	CASSLEGTGSYEQYF	TGTGCCAGCAGCTTAGAAGGGACAGGGTCGTACGAGCAGTACTTC
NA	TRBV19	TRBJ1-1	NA	CASRLGGNTEAFF	TGTGCCAGTCGCCTAGGTGGGAACACTGAAGCTTTCTTT
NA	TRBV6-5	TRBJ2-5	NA	CASSYSFDRALETQYF	TGTGCCAGCAGTTACTCGTTCGACAGAGCGCTAGAGACCCAGTACTTC
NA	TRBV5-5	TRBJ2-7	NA	CASRRDTFYEQYF	TGTGCCAGCCGTCGGGACACCTTCTACGAGCAGTACTTC
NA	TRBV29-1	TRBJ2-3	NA	CSVEPGSLARPDTQYF	TGCAGCGTTGAACCAGGCTCCCTCGCCCGCCCAGATACGCAGTATTTT
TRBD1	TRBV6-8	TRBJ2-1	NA	CASRPPYTGTESNEQFF	TGTGCCAGCAGGCCCCCCTATACCGGGACAGAGAGTAATGAGCAGTTCTTC
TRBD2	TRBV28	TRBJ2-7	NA	CASSSPGLGWGEQYF	TGTGCCAGCAGTTCCCCGGGACTAGGATGGGGCGAGCAGTACTTC
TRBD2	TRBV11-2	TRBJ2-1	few	CASSLDLLAGGEFF	TGTGCCAGCAGCTTAGATCTACTAGCGGGAGGTGAGTTCTTC
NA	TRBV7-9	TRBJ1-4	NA	CASSLPTSWEKLFF	TGTGCCAGCAGCTTACCGACAAGCTGGGAAAAACTGTTTTTT
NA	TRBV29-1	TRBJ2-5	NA	CSVVFQGRGETQYF	TGCAGCGTTGTTTTTCAGGGGCGCGGTGAGACCCAGTACTTC
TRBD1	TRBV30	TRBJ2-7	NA	CAWDRGNYEQYF	TGTGCCTGGGACAGGGGCAACTACGAGCAGTACTTC
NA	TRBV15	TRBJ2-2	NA	CATSRQMSGPGELFF	TGTGCCACCAGCAGGCAAATGTCGGGGCCCGGGGAGCTGTTTTTT
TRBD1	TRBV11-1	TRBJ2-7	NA	CASSLRTGSYEQYF	TGTGCCAGCAGCTTAAGGACAGGGTCCTACGAGCAGTACTTC
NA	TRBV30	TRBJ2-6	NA	CAWSPGISGANVLTF	TGTGCCTGGAGTCCAGGGATCTCTGGGGCCAACGTCCTGACTTTC
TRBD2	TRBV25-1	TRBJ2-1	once	CASSVGTSDYNEQFF	TGTGCCAGCAGTGTTGGGACTAGCGACTACAATGAGCAGTTCTTC
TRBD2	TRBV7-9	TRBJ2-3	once	CASSPASGLTDTQYF	TGTGCCAGCAGCCCGGCTAGCGGACTCACAGATACGCAGTATTTT
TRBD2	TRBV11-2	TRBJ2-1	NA	CASSFLAGSYNEQFF	TGTGCCAGCAGCTTCCTAGCGGGCTCCTACAATGAGCAGTTCTTC
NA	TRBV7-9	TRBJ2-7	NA	CASSPTGYGDEQYF	TGTGCCAGCAGCCCGACCGGGTATGGGGACGAGCAGTACTTC
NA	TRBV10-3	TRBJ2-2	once	CAISEWGDGELFF	TGTGCCATCAGTGAGTGGGGGGACGGGGAGCTGTTTTTT
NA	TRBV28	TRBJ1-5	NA	CASSLVRGNQPQHF	TGTGCCAGCAGTCTAGTCAGGGGCAATCAGCCCCAGCATTTT
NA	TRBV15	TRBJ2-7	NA	CATSRSGTYYEQYF	TGTGCCACCAGCAGGTCAGGGACCTACTACGAGCAGTACTTC
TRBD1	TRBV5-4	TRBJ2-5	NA	CASSLGQGPQETQYF	TGTGCCAGCAGCCTGGGACAGGGGCCCCAAGAGACCCAGTACTTC
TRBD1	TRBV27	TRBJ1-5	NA	CASSLYGTGDNQPQHF	TGTGCCAGCAGTTTATATGGGACAGGGGACAATCAGCCCCAGCATTTT
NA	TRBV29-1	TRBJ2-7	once	CSVEFSSYEQYF	TGCAGCGTTGAGTTTAGCTCCTACGAGCAGTACTTC
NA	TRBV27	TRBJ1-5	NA	CASREIGDGNQPQHF	TGTGCCAGCAGGGAGATTGGGGACGGCAATCAGCCCCAGCATTTT